These T cell receptor beta chains were read from a single sample in a study of CD8 T cells in ankylosing spondylitis. Each CDR3 protein is one row after TCRdb ran MiXCR on the 5' RACE reads. The sample holds a few hundred thousand distinct CDR3 sequences; around 20% are singletons and the top ten take 13%. The sequencing input was blood, either unsorted or a sorted T cell fraction (not recorded which). These receptors all come from a male donor with ankylosing spondylitis or in good health (not recorded which). CDR3s include the opening cysteine and the closing phenylalanine or tryptophan. D genes are given only for firm matches. Size values are once, few and many counts, or a class for expanded clones, and some rows have none.

length | J | size | V | D | CDR3 | DNA
14 | TRBJ2-5 | NA | TRBV2 | TRBD2 | CASRDWGGFETQYF | TGTGCCAGCAGAGATTGGGGGGGGTTCGAGACCCAGTACTTC
14 | TRBJ2-1 | few | TRBV24-1 | TRBD1 | CATSDLRTGVEQFF | TGTGCCACCAGTGATTTACGAACAGGGGTTGAGCAGTTCTTC
16 | TRBJ2-1 | NA | TRBV4-1 | TRBD2 | CASSQVSGLDYNEQFF | TGCGCCAGCAGCCAAGTTTCTGGACTAGATTACAATGAGCAGTTCTTC
14 | TRBJ2-5 | NA | TRBV3-1 | NA | CASSQDDTQETQYF | TGTGCCAGCAGCCAAGACGACACCCAAGAGACCCAGTACTTC
13 | TRBJ1-1 | NA | TRBV9 | NA | CASSVSGVGEAFF | TGTGCCAGCAGCGTATCCGGGGTGGGTGAAGCTTTCTTT
15 | TRBJ2-5 | few | TRBV20-1 | NA | CSARVRGGAGETQYF | TGCAGTGCTAGAGTCAGAGGGGGCGCGGGGGAGACCCAGTACTTC
14 | TRBJ2-7 | NA | TRBV30 | NA | CAWSVIGNTYEQYF | TGTGCCTGGAGTGTAATAGGGAACACCTACGAGCAGTACTTC
13 | TRBJ2-1 | NA | TRBV10-1 | NA | CASSELRTDEQFF | TGCGCCAGCAGTGAGTTACGGACTGATGAGCAGTTCTTC
18 | TRBJ2-1 | few | TRBV11-2 | TRBD1 | CASSRAGTGVWGGDEQFF | TGTGCCAGCAGCCGTGCGGGGACAGGGGTTTGGGGGGGAGATGAGCAGTTCTTC
12 | TRBJ2-1 | NA | TRBV12-3/TRBV12-4 | NA | CASSFVRNEQFF | TGTGCCAGCAGTTTCGTGCGCAATGAGCAGTTCTTC
14 | TRBJ2-7 | NA | TRBV27 | NA | CASSLYPTFYEQYF | TGTGCCAGCAGTTTATACCCCACGTTTTACGAGCAGTACTTC
13 | TRBJ2-1 | many | TRBV29-1 | TRBD1 | CSVGTGGGNEQFF | TGCAGCGTAGGGACAGGGGGCGGAAATGAGCAGTTCTTC
13 | TRBJ2-7 | few | TRBV4-1 | NA | CASSQTVVDEQYF | TGCGCCAGCAGCCAGACTGTAGTCGACGAGCAGTACTTC
17 | TRBJ2-2 | few | TRBV11-2 | TRBD2 | CASSSTTGLANTGELFF | TGTGCCAGCAGCAGTACTACGGGACTAGCGAACACCGGGGAGCTGTTTTTT
14 | TRBJ2-7 | NA | TRBV20-1 | NA | CSARETGFRREQYF | TGCAGTGCTAGAGAAACGGGATTTCGCCGCGAGCAGTACTTC
14 | TRBJ2-7 | few | TRBV7-9 | TRBD1 | CASDEGAVLDEQYF | TGTGCCAGCGACGAGGGGGCTGTCCTCGACGAGCAGTACTTC
15 | TRBJ2-7 | NA | TRBV6-1 | TRBD1 | CASSTRTGRTYEQYF | TGTGCCAGCAGTACCCGGACAGGGAGAACCTACGAGCAGTACTTC
15 | TRBJ2-7 | NA | TRBV15 | TRBD2 | CATSFPSGGAYEQYF | TGTGCCACCAGCTTCCCTAGCGGGGGGGCTTACGAGCAGTACTTC
12 | TRBJ2-1 | NA | TRBV20-1 | NA | CSARGDFFGQFF | TGCAGTGCTAGAGGGGACTTTTTTGGGCAGTTCTTC
11 | TRBJ2-1 | NA | TRBV12-3/TRBV12-4 | NA | CASGLSNEQFF | TGTGCCAGCGGCCTAAGCAATGAGCAGTTCTTC
15 | TRBJ2-1 | few | TRBV25-1 | NA | CASSETGSWWNEQFF | TGTGCCAGCAGTGAGACAGGCAGCTGGTGGAATGAGCAGTTCTTC
14 | TRBJ2-6 | many | TRBV28 | NA | CASSLQGRANVLTF | TGTGCCAGCAGTTTACAGGGGCGGGCCAACGTCCTGACTTTC
17 | TRBJ2-5 | NA | TRBV4-2 | NA | CASSQRPDRLNQETQYF | TGTGCCAGCAGCCAAAGGCCGGACAGACTGAACCAAGAGACCCAGTACTTC
13 | TRBJ2-7 | NA | TRBV10-1 | TRBD2 | CASSAGGSYEQYF | TGCGCCAGCAGTGCGGGGGGGTCCTACGAGCAGTACTTC
14 | TRBJ2-2 | NA | TRBV28 | NA | CASSLIRETGELFF | TGTGCCAGCAGTTTAATCCGGGAAACCGGGGAGCTGTTTTTT
14 | TRBJ2-7 | NA | TRBV9 | NA | CASSPGQRGDEQYF | TGTGCCAGCAGCCCCGGACAGAGGGGGGACGAGCAGTACTTC
13 | TRBJ2-1 | many | TRBV12-3/TRBV12-4 | NA | CASSLIALDEQFF | TGTGCCAGCAGTTTAATCGCTTTAGATGAGCAGTTCTTC
15 | TRBJ2-1 | NA | TRBV19 | NA | CASSIGLATPNEQFF | TGTGCCAGTAGTATAGGGCTAGCGACACCCAATGAGCAGTTCTTC
16 | TRBJ1-4 | NA | TRBV15 | NA | CATSRASWGSEEKLFF | TGTGCCACCAGCAGAGCCTCGTGGGGGTCGGAGGAAAAACTGTTTTTT
15 | TRBJ2-3 | NA | TRBV10-3 | NA | CAISETGPSRNTQYF | TGTGCCATCAGTGAAACGGGGCCGTCCCGGAATACGCAGTATTTT
16 | TRBJ2-2 | few | TRBV5-1 | NA | CASSLANGGPDGELFF | TGCGCCAGCAGCTTGGCTAACGGGGGACCCGACGGGGAGCTGTTTTTT
16 | TRBJ2-3 | few | TRBV2 | TRBD2 | CASSEGSGGPTDTQYF | TGTGCCAGCAGTGAGGGTAGCGGGGGGCCCACAGATACGCAGTATTTT
15 | TRBJ1-5 | many | TRBV12-3/TRBV12-4 | NA | CASRRQEYSNQPQHF | TGTGCCAGCAGACGACAGGAATATAGCAATCAGCCCCAGCATTTT
11 | TRBJ2-7 | NA | TRBV25-1 | NA | CASVAVYEQYF | TGTGCCAGCGTGGCGGTATACGAGCAGTACTTC
15 | TRBJ1-1 | few | TRBV12-3/TRBV12-4 | NA | CASSLAFGQQLEAFF | TGTGCCAGCAGTTTAGCATTTGGACAGCAACTGGAAGCTTTCTTT
16 | TRBJ2-1 | few | TRBV5-1 | TRBD2 | CASTLGTSLTYNEQFF | TGCGCCAGCACCCTAGGGACTAGCCTTACCTACAATGAGCAGTTCTTC
13 | TRBJ2-3 | NA | TRBV29-1 | NA | CSSGVPSTDTQYF | TGCAGCTCGGGGGTTCCTAGCACAGATACGCAGTATTTT
15 | TRBJ2-7 | NA | TRBV27 | NA | CASSLLSGLSCEQYF | TGTGCCAGCAGTTTATTATCTGGACTTTCCTGCGAGCAGTACTTC
15 | TRBJ2-7 | few | TRBV20-1 | TRBD2 | CSARPLAGGVYEQYF | TGCAGTGCTAGACCCCTAGCGGGGGGGGTATACGAGCAGTACTTC
15 | TRBJ2-7 | NA | TRBV5-1 | TRBD1 | CASSLPDRPSYEQYF | TGCGCCAGCAGCCTCCCGGACAGGCCATCCTACGAGCAGTACTTC
13 | TRBJ2-1 | NA | TRBV7-9 | NA | CASSSELGNEQFF | TGTGCCAGCAGCTCCGAACTGGGCAATGAGCAGTTCTTC
15 | TRBJ2-4 | NA | TRBV14 | NA | CASSQDAGTGGIQYF | TGTGCCAGCAGCCAAGATGCGGGGACCGGGGGCATTCAGTACTTC
15 | TRBJ2-7 | many | TRBV12-3/TRBV12-4 | TRBD1 | CASSSPGQGSYEQYF | TGTGCCAGCAGTTCACCTGGACAGGGATCCTACGAGCAGTACTTC
15 | TRBJ2-4 | NA | TRBV13 | NA | CASSKPGEAKNIQYF | TGTGCCAGCAGCAAACCCGGGGAGGCCAAAAACATTCAGTACTTC
15 | TRBJ1-1 | many | TRBV12-3/TRBV12-4 | TRBD1 | CATDRTGGTGTEAFF | TGTGCCACCGATAGGACAGGGGGAACGGGCACTGAAGCTTTCTTT
12 | TRBJ2-2 | NA | TRBV4-1 | NA | CASTAGTGELFF | TGCGCCAGCACGGCTGGGACCGGGGAGCTGTTTTTT
17 | TRBJ2-7 | few | TRBV4-1 | TRBD2 | CASSLTGTSGGAYEQYF | TGCGCCAGCAGCCTAACCGGGACTAGCGGGGGAGCCTACGAGCAGTACTTC
17 | TRBJ2-1 | NA | TRBV12-3/TRBV12-4 | TRBD2 | CASSLASGTSGDNEQFF | TGTGCCAGCAGTTTAGCGTCCGGGACTAGCGGTGACAATGAGCAGTTCTTC
16 | TRBJ2-7 | NA | TRBV5-8 | TRBD2 | CASSFYPSGGTYEQYF | TGTGCCAGCAGCTTTTATCCGAGCGGGGGAACCTACGAGCAGTACTTC
13 | TRBJ2-4 | few | TRBV20-1 | NA | CSARGGLRNIQYF | TGCAGTGCTAGAGGCGGACTTAGAAACATTCAGTACTTC
15 | TRBJ2-7 | few | TRBV6-5 | NA | CASSYSQGNPYEQYF | TGTGCCAGCAGTTACTCCCAGGGGAATCCCTACGAGCAGTACTTC
17 | TRBJ2-6 | NA | TRBV19 | NA | CASYDRGSLPGANVLTF | TGTGCCAGTTATGATAGAGGGTCCCTACCTGGGGCCAACGTCCTGACTTTC
15 | TRBJ2-7 | few | TRBV12-3/TRBV12-4 | NA | CASSFVGESSYEQYF | TGTGCCAGCAGTTTTGTGGGGGAGAGCTCCTACGAGCAGTACTTC
15 | TRBJ1-2 | few | TRBV7-9 | NA | CASSSDSWRNYGYTF | TGTGCCAGCAGCTCTGACAGCTGGAGGAACTATGGCTACACCTTC